The sequence of this T cell receptor beta chain was determined in a study of blood T cells in healthy people across ages. Overall study results and limits: Researchers deemed the diversity estimates from one million T cells underestimates.

In regard to this clonotype: The antigen remains unidentified. The junction shows a germline mismatch at one end, possibly a read error.

Primers used in a second PCR of roughly 7 to 12 cycles were a sample-barcoded 5' primer and a J-beta primer mix. TCRdb passed the 5' RACE reads through MiXCR, listing each CDR3 protein once. The sample lists about 1.6 million distinct CDR3 sequences, around 36% seen once, with about 10% in the top ten. Germline V gene sequence: CDR1 MGHRA, CDR2 YSYEKL. The CDR3 runs 14 residues. At least 7 million PBMCs were isolated per sample. The receptor was derived from a woman younger than 45 in good health. This chain links TRBV4-1 with TRBJ1-5; possibly TRBD1 for D (6 bases). Material: blood. CDR3 nucleotide sequence: TGCGCCAGCAGCCAAGTTCAGGGGACTCAGCCCAAGCATTTT. Protein: CASSQVQGTQPKHF.